This T cell receptor beta chain is from a study of blood T cell repertoires in COVID-19. The wider study: Samples of COVID-19 (acute and convalescent) were obtained from the United States, Italy and Spain. PBMCs, B-cell-depleted T cells, or T cells were the source of the cDNA or gDNA that made up the material.

Generated by immunoSEQ multiplex PCR, the TCRdb table keeps only in-frame clones and is missing some. The sample records around 430,000 clones, around 89% being singletons. Germline V gene data show CDR1 as SGHAT and CDR2 as FQNNGV. The length of the CDR3 is 14 residues. V lost 1 base and J lost 6; bases outside the gene matches: 3. The sequence was obtained from a woman aged 45-65 years with COVID-19, enrolled during active disease. The sample comprised peripheral blood. This rearrangement joins TRBV11-2 to TRBJ2-3, with 8 bases lining up with TRBD2. The CDR3 sequence is CASSLAGGKDTQYF. The CDR3 region has the DNA TGTGCCAGCAGCTTAGCGGGGGGGAAGGATACGCAGTATTTT. Full variable domain (remainder filled in from reference TRBV11-2 and TRBJ2-3): EAGVAQSPRYKIIEKRQSVAFWCNPISGHATLYWYQQILGQGPKLLIQFQNNGVVDDSQLPKDRFSAERLKGVDSTLKIQPAKLEDSAVYLCASSLAGGKDTQYFGPGTRLTVL.